A single sample gave rise to the 28 T cell receptor beta chains below, sequenced in a study of T cell changes during pregnancy in multiple sclerosis. This table comes from immunoSEQ multiplex PCR, and its TCRdb copy is limited to in-frame clones, with some not included. The profile shows about 67,000 clones, just over 90% of them singletons. The sample consisted of peripheral blood, taken in the third trimester of pregnancy. The receptors were gathered from a female donor with multiple sclerosis, enrolled in a pregnancy study.

The chain is built from TRBV28 and TRBJ2-7; D remains unclear. Germline-derived CDR1 and CDR2 are MDHEN and SYDVKM. The CDR3 runs to 14 residues. V dropped 5 bases and J dropped 9 bases, with 20 bases sitting between them. The CDR3: CASSTTQYYEGQYF. CDR3 nucleotide sequence: TGTGCCAGCAGTACCACCCAATACTACGAAGGGCAGTACTTC. The variable domain in full, completed from reference TRBV28 and TRBJ2-7, reads DVKVTQSSRYLVKRTGEKVFLECVQDMDHENMFWYRQDPGLGLRLIYFSYDVKMKEKGDIPEGYSVSREKKERFSLILESASTNQTSMYLCASSTTQYYEGQYFGPGTRLTVT.

The DNA of the CDR3 is TGCGCCAGCAGCGTAAGGGGCCTCCCCCCCACCAATGAGCAGTTCTTC. As protein: CASSVRGLPPTNEQFF. The chain uses TRBV5-1 and TRBJ2-1; possibly TRBD1 for D (5 bases). This CDR3 spans 16 amino acids. V lost 4 bases and J 6 bases, leaving 20 bases between the germline ends. CDR1 and CDR2 from the germline V gene are SGHRS and YFSETQ.

The gene calls are TRBV5-1 and TRBJ2-1; 13 positions match TRBD2. The CDR3 contains 15 residues. The germline V gene encodes CDR1 SGHRS and CDR2 YFSETQ. After removal of 9 bases from V and 6 bases from J, the junction contained 9 bases not matched to a gene. The CDR3 bases are TGCGCCACCCGGACTAGCGGGAGTTTAGGCAATGAGCAGTTCTTC. Protein sequence: CATRTSGSLGNEQFF. The complete variable domain, with remaining parts taken from reference TRBV5-1 and TRBJ2-1, reads KAGVTQTPRYLIKTRGQQVTLSCSPISGHRSVSWYQQTPGQGLQFLFEYFSETQRNKGNFPGRFSGRQFSNSRSEMNVSTLELGDSALYLCATRTSGSLGNEQFFGPGTRLTVL.

This chain joins TRBV7-2 and TRBJ1-1; weak D call: TRBD1 (5 bases). Trimming removed 7 bases at V and 0 bases at J, with 15 bases between. The CDR3 contains 15 residues. Germline lookup yields CDR1 SGHTA and CDR2 FQGNSA. The CDR3 DNA reads TGTGCCAGCACCCTAGAGGCAGGGTTGAACACTGAAGCTTTCTTT. Protein sequence: CASTLEAGLNTEAFF.

V usage is TRBV29-1 and J usage is TRBJ1-2, with no clear D. The CDR3 contains 13 residues. The V and J ends lost 1 base and 3 bases respectively, with 9 bases between them. CDR1 SQVTM and CDR2 ANQGSEA come from the germline V gene. The CDR3: CSVEAVGHYGYTF. In DNA form, the CDR3 reads TGCAGCGTTGAAGCGGTCGGTCACTATGGCTACACCTTC.

In nucleotides, the CDR3 is TGTGCCAGCAGCGACCTCTTGACAGGGGGCGATGGCTACACCTTC. This encodes CASSDLLTGGDGYTF. The chain combines TRBV7-9 with TRBJ1-2; 10 bases match TRBD1. With 5 bases clipped from V and 6 bases from J, the junction kept 9 bases outside the gene matches. The CDR3 totals 15 residues. The germline CDR1 and CDR2 sequences are SEHNR and FQNEAQ (reference sequence). The whole variable domain, filled in from reference TRBV7-9 and TRBJ1-2, reads DTGVSQNPRHKITKRGQNVTFRCDPISEHNRLYWYRQTLGQGPEFLTYFQNEAQLEKSRLLSDRFSAERPKGSFSTLEIQRTEQGDSAMYLCASSDLLTGGDGYTFGSGTRLTVV.

The chain carries TRBV27 and TRBJ2-7, with D uncertain. Trimming removed 0 bases at V and 5 bases at J, with 11 bases between. The CDR3 totals 14 residues. The germline CDR1 and CDR2 sequences are MNHEY and SMNVEV (reference sequence). CDR3 protein: CASSLSLGTNEQYF. The CDR3 nucleotides read TGTGCCAGCAGTTTATCGTTAGGAACTAACGAGCAGTACTTC.

The rearrangement links TRBV19 to TRBJ2-3; tentatively, D is TRBD2 (5 bases). V shed 6 bases and J shed 5 bases, with 15 bases lying between them. Germline lookup yields CDR1 LNHDA and CDR2 SQIVND (reference sequence). This CDR3 comprises 14 residues. The chain's CDR3 is CASRSDYTQDTQYF. CDR3 nucleotides: TGTGCCAGTAGAAGTGACTACACTCAAGATACGCAGTATTTT.

This chain's CDR3 is CASSFDSVAGNSNQPQHF. In nucleotides, the CDR3 is TGTGCCAGCAGTTTCGACAGCGTGGCCGGCAATAGCAATCAGCCCCAGCATTTT. The rearrangement joins TRBV2 to TRBJ1-5; tentative D call: TRBD1 (5 bases). Trimming removed 5 bases from V and 0 bases from J, with 20 bases in between. Germline assignment: CDR1 SNHLY and CDR2 FYNNEI. The CDR3 has 18 amino acids.

This clone was observed a handful of times. This chain joins TRBV19 and TRBJ2-7, with a tentative D call TRBD1 (6 bases). CDR1 and CDR2 from the germline V gene are LNHDA and SQIVND (reference sequence). This CDR3 contains 13 residues. Trimming removed 4 bases at V and 2 bases at J, with 9 bases between. CDR3 region: CASSNGQTYEQYF. In DNA form, the CDR3 reads TGTGCCAGTAGTAACGGACAGACCTACGAGCAGTACTTC.

This sequence joins TRBV29-1 and TRBJ2-1; 8 bases are shared with TRBD2. The V and J ends lost 2 bases and 7 bases, in that order; junction bases with no gene match: 10. CDR3 length equals 15 residues. The germline CDR1 and CDR2 sequences are SQVTM and ANQGSEA. The CDR3: CSVESPGTRRNEQFF. As DNA, the CDR3 is TGCAGCGTTGAATCCCCAGGGACTAGACGAAATGAGCAGTTCTTC.

The chain links TRBV10-3 to TRBJ2-1, with D maybe TRBD1 (5 bases). The CDR3 loop spans 17 amino acids. V was shortened by 0 bases and J by 2 bases, with 14 bases between the two germline ends. Germline CDR1 and CDR2: ENHRY and SYGVKD. The CDR3 here is CAISESIQATAYNEQFF. DNA of the CDR3: TGTGCCATCAGTGAGTCAATACAGGCTACTGCCTACAATGAGCAGTTCTTC.

The CDR3 DNA follows: TGTGCCAGCAGTTCCCCGAGAGAGACCCAGTACTTC. It specifies CASSSPRETQYF. The genes are TRBV6-5 and TRBJ2-5; D is unclear. The length of the CDR3 is 12 residues. V gave up 4 bases and J gave up 4 bases, with 7 bases separating them. Germline-derived CDR1 and CDR2 are MNHEY and SVGAGI.

The gene calls are TRBV2 and TRBJ2-1; perhaps TRBD1 as D (5 bases). This CDR3 has 14 amino acids. V was shortened by 7 bases and J by 0 bases, with 10 bases between the two germline ends. In germline, CDR1 is SNHLY, CDR2 FYNNEI. The CDR3 loop reads CASMAGYSYNEQFF. The CDR3 nucleotides read TGTGCCAGCATGGCAGGGTACTCCTACAATGAGCAGTTCTTC.

The chain uses TRBV7-9 and TRBJ1-3; weak D call: TRBD1 (5 bases). Germline lookup yields CDR1 SEHNR and CDR2 FQNEAQ (reference sequence). Trimming cost V 4 bases and J 4 bases, with 8 bases left between them. This CDR3 is 13 amino acids long. CDR3 loop: CASSSQGGNTIYF. The CDR3 DNA is TGTGCCAGCAGCTCGCAGGGAGGAAACACCATATATTTT.

The rearrangement uses TRBV7-2 and TRBJ1-5, with D possibly TRBD1 on 5 matching bases. CDR1 and CDR2 from the germline V gene are SGHTA and FQGNSA. Trimming pared 5 bases from V and 3 bases from J, leaving 11 bases between. This CDR3 region has 14 residues. CDR3 in DNA: TGTGCCAGCAGCAGCAGGGTGGACAATCAGCCCCAGCATTTT. Translated, it gives CASSSRVDNQPQHF.

CDR3 in DNA: TGCGCCAGCAGCCAAGATAACAGCAGGGGGAACACAGATACGCAGTATTTT. It encodes CASSQDNSRGNTDTQYF. The rearrangement links TRBV4-3 to TRBJ2-3; TRBD1 matches at 7 bases. The CDR3 is 17 residues long. Germline trimming cut 0 bases from V and 2 bases from J; bases unmatched to any gene: 8. Looked up from germline, CDR1 is LGHNA and CDR2 is YSLEER.

The rearrangement uses TRBV7-2 and TRBJ1-4, with 7 bases that match TRBD1. The length of the CDR3 is 14 residues. Germline CDR1 reads SGHTA; CDR2 reads FQGNSA. The trim removed 5 bases at V and 8 bases at J, leaving 8 bases unmatched. DNA of the CDR3: TGTGCCAGCAGCCCCAGGACAGGATCCGAAAAACTGTTTTTT. This gives the protein CASSPRTGSEKLFF.

This sequence joins TRBV7-2 and TRBJ1-2; possibly TRBD1 for D (5 bases). Per germline, CDR1 SGHTA and CDR2 FQGNSA. V shed 0 bases and J shed 2 bases, with 7 bases lying between them. CDR3 length: 14 amino acids. The CDR3 sequence is CASSLAPGNYGYTF. The DNA of the CDR3 is TGTGCCAGCAGCTTAGCTCCAGGGAACTATGGCTACACCTTC.

The CDR3 spells CASSTPGLEQYF. The CDR3 DNA reads as TGTGCCAGCAGCACCCCTGGCCTCGAGCAGTACTTC. The gene calls are TRBV9 and TRBJ2-7; no reliable D call. In germline, CDR1 is SGDLS, CDR2 YYNGEE. The CDR3 runs to 12 residues. V was trimmed by 4 bases and J by 6 bases, leaving 11 bases between them.

This chain connects TRBV2 to TRBJ1-5; no firm D call. Germline V gives CDR1 SNHLY, CDR2 FYNNEI. CDR3 length: 12 residues. The V and J ends lost 7 bases and 4 bases respectively, with 8 bases between them. The CDR3 DNA is TGTGCCAGCACCACAAATAATCAGCCCCAGCATTTT. Amino acid sequence: CASTTNNQPQHF.

The gene calls are TRBV30 and TRBJ1-3; D not resolved. V lost 2 bases and J lost 5, with 25 bases in between. Germline loops: CDR1 GTSNPN, CDR2 SVGIG (reference sequence). CDR3 length: 18 residues. CDR3 coding DNA: TGTGCCTGGAGTCTCTTCATCGTCGGGGTTGGTCTACGAAACACCATATATTTT. It encodes CAWSLFIVGVGLRNTIYF.

There are many counts of this clone. The chain recombines TRBV11-2 with TRBJ1-1; D perhaps matches TRBD1 (5 bases). Germline CDR1 SGHAT, CDR2 FQNNGV. The ends were cut back, 5 bases at V and 5 bases at J, with 18 bases in the middle. The CDR3 runs to 15 residues. CDR3 sequence reads: CASSPGGTSWTEAFF. DNA of the CDR3: TGTGCCAGCAGCCCCGGGGGGACTTCGTGGACTGAAGCTTTCTTT.

The rearrangement joins TRBV7-9 to TRBJ1-5; 10 bases agree with TRBD1. The CDR3 covers 17 residues. CDR1 is SEHNR, CDR2 FQNEAQ, per germline (reference sequence). Losses at the gene ends were 1 base for V and 5 bases for J; bases not matched to a gene: 8. The CDR3 DNA follows: TGTGCCAGCAGCTTAGATTACGGGACAGGGGTTGATCAGCCCCAGCATTTT. Amino acid sequence: CASSLDYGTGVDQPQHF.

V usage is TRBV10-3 and J usage is TRBJ2-5; tentative D call: TRBD2 (5 bases). V lost 8 bases and J lost 3, with 10 bases in between. Per germline, CDR1 ENHRY and CDR2 SYGVKD. The CDR3 has 12 amino acids. The CDR3 loop reads CAIAPGEETQYF. In DNA form, the CDR3 reads TGTGCCATCGCCCCCGGGGAAGAGACCCAGTACTTC.

The chain is built from TRBV7-2 and TRBJ2-5, with TRBD2 matching over 11 bases. The CDR3 has 17 residues. With 5 bases clipped from V and 2 bases from J, the junction kept 10 bases outside the gene matches. Looked up from germline, CDR1 is SGHTA and CDR2 is FQGNSA. The CDR3 nucleotides read TGTGCCAGCAGCCAGAACAGTTTAGCGGGAGGGCAAGAGACCCAGTACTTC. This encodes CASSQNSLAGGQETQYF.

The chain has TRBV5-1 and TRBJ1-2; D possibly corresponds to TRBD1 (6 bases). Trimming removed 0 bases from V and 1 base from J, with 16 bases in between. The CDR3 has 17 residues. Germline CDR1 reads SGHRS; CDR2 reads YFSETQ. CDR3 in amino acids: CASSLGHRTEFNYGYTF. As DNA, the CDR3 is TGCGCCAGCAGCTTGGGCCATAGGACAGAGTTTAACTATGGCTACACCTTC.

The chain combines TRBV9 with TRBJ1-5; tentative D call: TRBD1 (5 bases). V was clipped by 3 bases and J by 4 bases, with 8 bases between them. The length of the CDR3 is 13 residues. The germline V gene has CDR1 SGDLS and CDR2 YYNGEE. The CDR3 region is CASSGSGNQPQHF. The DNA of the CDR3 is TGTGCCAGCAGCGGCTCAGGGAATCAGCCCCAGCATTTT.